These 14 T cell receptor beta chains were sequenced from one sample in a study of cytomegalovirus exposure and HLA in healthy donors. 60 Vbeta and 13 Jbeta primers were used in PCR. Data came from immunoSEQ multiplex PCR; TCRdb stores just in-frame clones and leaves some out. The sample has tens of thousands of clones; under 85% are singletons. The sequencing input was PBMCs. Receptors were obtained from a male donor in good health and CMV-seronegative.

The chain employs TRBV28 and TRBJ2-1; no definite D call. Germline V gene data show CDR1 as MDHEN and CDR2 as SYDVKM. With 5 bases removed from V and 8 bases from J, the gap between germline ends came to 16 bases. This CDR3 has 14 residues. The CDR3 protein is CASSLAPRGYEQFF. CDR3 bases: TGTGCCAGCAGTCTGGCCCCACGAGGCTATGAGCAGTTCTTC.

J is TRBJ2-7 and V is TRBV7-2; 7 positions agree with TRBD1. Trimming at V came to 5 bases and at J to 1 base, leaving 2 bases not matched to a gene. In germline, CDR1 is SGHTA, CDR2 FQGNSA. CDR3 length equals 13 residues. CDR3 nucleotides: TGTGCCAGCAGCCGACAGGGATCCTACGAGCAGTACTTC. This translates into CASSRQGSYEQYF.

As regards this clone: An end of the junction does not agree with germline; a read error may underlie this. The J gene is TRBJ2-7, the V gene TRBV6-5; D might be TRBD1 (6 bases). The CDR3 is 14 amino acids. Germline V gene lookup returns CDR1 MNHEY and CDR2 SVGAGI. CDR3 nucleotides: TGTGTCAGCTCCCCATCAGGGGACGCCTACGGGCAGTACTTC. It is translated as CVSSPSGDAYGQYF.

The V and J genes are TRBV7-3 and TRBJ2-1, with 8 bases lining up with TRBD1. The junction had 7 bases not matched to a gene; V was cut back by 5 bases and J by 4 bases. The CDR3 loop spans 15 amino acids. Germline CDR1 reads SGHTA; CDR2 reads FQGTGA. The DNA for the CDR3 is TGTGCCAGCAGCCCTGGGACAGGATGGTACAATGAGCAGTTCTTC. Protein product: CASSPGTGWYNEQFF.

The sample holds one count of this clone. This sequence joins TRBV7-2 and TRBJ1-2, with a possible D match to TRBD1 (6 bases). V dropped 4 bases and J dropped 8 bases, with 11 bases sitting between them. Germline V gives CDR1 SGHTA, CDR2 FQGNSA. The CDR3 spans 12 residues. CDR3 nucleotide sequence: TGTGCCAGCAGCTCCAACAGGGACGGCTACACCTTC. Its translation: CASSSNRDGYTF.

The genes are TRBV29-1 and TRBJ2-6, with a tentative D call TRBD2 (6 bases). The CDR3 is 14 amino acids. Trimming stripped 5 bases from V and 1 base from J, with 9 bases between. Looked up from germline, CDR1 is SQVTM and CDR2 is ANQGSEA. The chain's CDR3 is CSVFLASGANVLTF. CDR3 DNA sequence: TGCAGCGTTTTCCTAGCGTCTGGGGCCAACGTCCTGACTTTC.

The CDR3 reads CASSLALPGAEAFF. The CDR3 bases are TGCGCCAGCAGCTTGGCGTTACCAGGGGCTGAAGCTTTCTTT. The chain is built from TRBV5-1 and TRBJ1-1, with a tentative D call TRBD1 (6 bases). Germline V lookup: CDR1 SGHRS, CDR2 YFSETQ. The CDR3 has 14 residues. Trimming stripped 0 bases from V and 6 bases from J, with 12 bases between.

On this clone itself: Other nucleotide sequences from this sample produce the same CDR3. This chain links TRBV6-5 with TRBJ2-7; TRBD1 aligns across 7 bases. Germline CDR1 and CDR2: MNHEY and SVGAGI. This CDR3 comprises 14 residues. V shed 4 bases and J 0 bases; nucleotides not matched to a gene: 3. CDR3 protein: CASSWDRSSYEQYF. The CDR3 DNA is TGTGCCAGCAGTTGGGACAGAAGCTCCTACGAGCAGTACTTC.

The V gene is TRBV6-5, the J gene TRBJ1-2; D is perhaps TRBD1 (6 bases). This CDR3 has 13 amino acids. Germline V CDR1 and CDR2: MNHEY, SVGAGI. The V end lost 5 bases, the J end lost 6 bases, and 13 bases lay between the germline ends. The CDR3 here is CASSPGHLNGYTF. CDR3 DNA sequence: TGTGCCAGCAGTCCGGGACACCTAAATGGCTACACCTTC.

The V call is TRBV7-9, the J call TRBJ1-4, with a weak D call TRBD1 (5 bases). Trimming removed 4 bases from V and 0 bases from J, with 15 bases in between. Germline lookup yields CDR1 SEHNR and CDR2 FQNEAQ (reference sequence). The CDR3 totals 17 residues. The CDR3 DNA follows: TGTGCCAGCAGCTCGAGGCAGGGATCAGCAACTAATGAAAAACTGTTTTTT. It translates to CASSSRQGSATNEKLFF.

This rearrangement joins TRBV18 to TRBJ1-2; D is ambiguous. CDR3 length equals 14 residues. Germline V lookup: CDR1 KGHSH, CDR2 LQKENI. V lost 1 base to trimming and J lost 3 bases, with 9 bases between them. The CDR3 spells CASSPLGGDYGYTF. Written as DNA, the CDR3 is TGTGCCAGCTCACCACTGGGCGGGGACTATGGCTACACCTTC.

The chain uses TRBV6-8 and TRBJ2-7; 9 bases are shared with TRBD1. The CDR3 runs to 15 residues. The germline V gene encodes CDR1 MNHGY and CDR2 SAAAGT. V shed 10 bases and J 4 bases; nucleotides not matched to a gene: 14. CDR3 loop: CATAVSGTGQYEQYF. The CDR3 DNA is TGTGCCACCGCAGTTTCCGGGACAGGGCAATACGAGCAGTACTTC.

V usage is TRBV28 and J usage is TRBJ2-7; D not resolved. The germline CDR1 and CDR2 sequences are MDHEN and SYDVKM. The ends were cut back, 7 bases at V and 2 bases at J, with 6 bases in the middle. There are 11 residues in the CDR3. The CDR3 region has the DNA TGTGCCAGCACCACGGCCTACGAGCAGTACTTC. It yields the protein CASTTAYEQYF. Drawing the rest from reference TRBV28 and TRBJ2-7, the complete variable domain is DVKVTQSSRYLVKRTGEKVFLECVQDMDHENMFWYRQDPGLGLRLIYFSYDVKMKEKGDIPEGYSVSREKKERFSLILESASTNQTSMYLCASTTAYEQYFGPGTRLTVT.

DNA of the CDR3: TGTGCCAGCAGCGGCGGGGGAGGTACTGAAGCTTTCTTT. Its translation: CASSGGGGTEAFF. J is TRBJ1-1 and V is TRBV5-4, with D possibly matching TRBD1 (5 bases). The CDR3 length is 13 residues. The germline gives CDR1 SGHNT, CDR2 YYREEE (reference sequence). V lost 4 bases, J lost 5 bases, and 12 bases lay in between.